Presented here are 28 T cell receptor beta chains from one specimen sequenced in a study of neurological immune-mediated disorders. Using its own MiXCR run on the 5' RACE reads, TCRdb lists one record per CDR3 protein. Of 60,000 to 85,000 distinct CDR3 sequences in the sample, 4% to 6% are singletons; the top ten hold approximately 2.2%. Sequencing was done on a sample of PBMCs. The receptor set was obtained from a woman aged 30 to 39 with multiple sclerosis.

This clonotype was observed many times. This sequence joins TRBV10-3 and TRBJ2-7, with no clear D. V was shortened by 2 bases and J by 5 bases, with 13 bases between the two germline ends. Germline CDR1 is ENHRY and CDR2 is SYGVKD. CDR3 size: 14 residues. Written as DNA, the CDR3 is TGTGCCATCAGTGAGCCCCCCCTTACGGACGAGCAGTACTTC. It is translated as CAISEPPLTDEQYF.

This clonotype was counted only a few times. This chain joins TRBV3-1 and TRBJ2-4, with D possibly matching TRBD1 (5 bases). The germline CDR1 and CDR2 sequences are LGHDT and YNNKEL (reference sequence). Deletions cut 4 bases from V and 0 bases from J, with 13 bases between. CDR3 length: 16 residues. CDR3 protein: CASSPPGSLAKNIQYF. The CDR3 nucleotides are TGTGCCAGCAGCCCGCCAGGGTCACTAGCCAAAAACATTCAGTACTTC.

This clonotype was recorded a few times. This chain uses TRBV18 with TRBJ2-2; no clear D. The V gene's germline CDR1 is KGHSH and CDR2 LQKENI. Trimming stripped 3 bases from V and 0 bases from J, with 17 bases between. CDR3 size: 18 residues. The CDR3 DNA follows: TGTGCCAGCTCACCCCGTGGTCACGGCAGCGCGAACACCGGGGAGCTGTTTTTT. It yields the protein CASSPRGHGSANTGELFF.

This clonotype occurred many times. The CDR3 is CSARPLAGLFYEQFF. The CDR3 bases are TGCAGTGCTCGACCACTAGCGGGATTATTCTATGAGCAGTTCTTC. This chain joins TRBV20-1 and TRBJ2-1, with 10 bases lining up with TRBD2. V lost 5 bases to trimming and J lost 8 bases; unmatched junction nucleotides: 12. CDR3 length: 15 amino acids. From germline, CDR1 is DFQATT and CDR2 SNEGSKA (reference sequence).

This clonotype has at least ten counts. The chain is built from TRBV20-1 and TRBJ2-7, with a weak D call TRBD1 (5 bases). V was trimmed by 6 bases and J by 3 bases, leaving 9 bases between them. Per germline, CDR1 DFQATT and CDR2 SNEGSKA (reference sequence). The CDR3 is 11 amino acids. In DNA, the CDR3 is TGCAGTGCCCACCAGGGCTACGAGCAGTACTTC. Encoded protein: CSAHQGYEQYF.

The rearrangement uses TRBV18 and TRBJ2-2; 11 bases map to TRBD2. Germline V gene sequence: CDR1 KGHSH, CDR2 LQKENI. The CDR3 covers 14 residues. After removal of 3 bases from V and 6 bases from J, the junction contained 0 bases not matched to a gene. DNA for the CDR3: TGTGCCAGCTCACCGGGACTAGCGGCCGGGGAGCTGTTTTTT. Residues: CASSPGLAAGELFF.

The chain is built from TRBV27 and TRBJ2-5, with 7 positions matching TRBD1. With 5 bases clipped from V and 5 bases from J, the junction kept 11 bases outside the gene matches. The CDR3 contains 15 residues. Germline CDR1 MNHEY, CDR2 SMNVEV (reference sequence). CDR3 DNA: TGTGCCAGCAGTAAAAGACAGGGCGGTACGGAGACCCAGTACTTC. Translated, it gives CASSKRQGGTETQYF.

The chain combines TRBV12-3 or TRBV12-4 with TRBJ2-1; TRBD2 matches at 9 bases. The CDR3 has 16 residues. Unmatched junction bases numbered 12, after V lost 6 bases and J lost 6 bases. The CDR3 reads CASREGGTSPINEQFF. For the CDR3, the DNA is TGTGCCAGCAGGGAAGGCGGGACTAGCCCAATCAATGAGCAGTTCTTC.

This clonotype was recorded many times. This sequence joins TRBV5-1 and TRBJ2-6; D is unresolved. The CDR3 totals 15 residues. Trimming shortened V by 3 bases and J by 0 bases, and 7 bases separated the two germline ends. From germline, CDR1 is SGHRS and CDR2 YFSETQ. CDR3 in DNA: TGCGCCAGCAGCTCTGTAGTCTCTGGGGCCAACGTCCTGACTTTC. Its protein product is CASSSVVSGANVLTF.

This clonotype was observed many times. The chain links TRBV20-1 to TRBJ2-5; a possible D gene is TRBD1 (7 bases). The CDR3 extends over 13 amino acids. Looked up from germline, CDR1 is DFQATT and CDR2 is SNEGSKA (reference sequence). V was cut by 4 bases and J by 5 bases, with 14 bases left in between. The CDR3 DNA sequence: TGCAGTGCTACAGGGGGGCCTGGGGAGACCCAGTACTTC. This gives the protein CSATGGPGETQYF.

This clonotype was observed at least ten times. This chain links TRBV7-2 with TRBJ2-3; D not resolved. The germline V gene encodes CDR1 SGHTA and CDR2 FQGNSA. This CDR3 has 12 residues. Trimming removed 5 bases from V and 0 bases from J, with 3 bases in between. CDR3 loop: CASSASTDTQYF. CDR3 in DNA: TGTGCCAGCAGCGCTAGCACAGATACGCAGTATTTT.

This clonotype came up many times. The rearrangement joins TRBV3-1 to TRBJ1-2; D not certain. V was clipped by 2 bases and J by 6 bases, with 4 bases between them. Germline V gene sequence: CDR1 LGHDT, CDR2 YNNKEL (reference sequence). This CDR3 spans 11 amino acids. The CDR3 reads CASSQLDGYTF. CDR3 nucleotides: TGTGCCAGCAGCCAATTGGATGGCTACACCTTC.

This clonotype was seen ten or more times. The chain uses TRBV7-8 and TRBJ2-1; D call uncertain. CDR3 size: 14 residues. Germline CDR1 reads SGHVS; CDR2 reads FQNEAQ. Trimming stripped 2 bases from V and 6 bases from J, with 11 bases between. The chain's CDR3 is CASSLIGSFNEQFF. The CDR3, as DNA: TGTGCCAGCAGCTTAATCGGCTCATTCAATGAGCAGTTCTTC.

Regarding this clonotype: A much larger clone sits a single nucleotide away, making a read error possible. The V and J genes are TRBV5-1 and TRBJ2-2, with 7 nucleotides matching TRBD1. Germline V gene sequence: CDR1 SGHRS, CDR2 YFSETQ. The CDR3 sequence is 14 residues long. V dropped 6 bases and J dropped 4; count of bases not matched to a gene: 6. CDR3 sequence reads: CASKRQGSTGELFF. CDR3 nucleotides: TGCGCCAGCAAACGACAGGGCTCCACCGGGGAGCTGTTTTTT.

The rearrangement joins TRBV10-3 to TRBJ2-3; D unclear. CDR1 is ENHRY and CDR2 is SYGVKD in the germline V gene. The V end was cut by 4 bases, the J end by 0 bases, with 8 bases between. The CDR3 has 14 amino acids. The DNA for the CDR3 is TGTGCCATCAGTGGGCAGCATAGCACAGATACGCAGTATTTT. Translating it yields CAISGQHSTDTQYF.

This clonotype has at least ten counts. The chain is built from TRBV4-1 and TRBJ2-1; D unclear. The germline gives CDR1 MGHRA, CDR2 YSYEKL. This CDR3 region has 14 residues. V gave up 3 bases and J gave up 5 bases, with 11 bases separating them. In DNA form, the CDR3 reads TGCGCCAGCAGCCAGGTCGGGCGGAACAATGAGCAGTTCTTC. It is translated as CASSQVGRNNEQFF.

This chain connects TRBV10-3 to TRBJ2-1; no clear D. CDR1 and CDR2 from the germline V gene are ENHRY and SYGVKD. The length of the CDR3 is 16 residues. Trimming cost V 1 base and J 5 bases, with 15 bases left between them. The CDR3 loop is CAISEFSDMLDNEQFF. The DNA of the CDR3 is TGTGCCATCAGTGAGTTCTCGGATATGTTAGACAATGAGCAGTTCTTC.

There are many counts of this clonotype. V and J are TRBV5-1 and TRBJ2-5, with D unresolved. Germline values: CDR1 SGHRS, CDR2 YFSETQ. The V end lost 0 bases, the J end lost 5 bases, and 8 bases lay between the germline ends. This CDR3 region has 13 residues. This CDR3 reads CASSLDPFETQYF. The CDR3 nucleotides read TGCGCCAGCAGCTTGGACCCGTTCGAGACCCAGTACTTC.

The gene calls are TRBV5-1 and TRBJ2-5; 7 bases are a match to TRBD2. Germline lookup yields CDR1 SGHRS and CDR2 YFSETQ. The CDR3 has 15 residues. With 3 bases clipped from V and 0 bases from J, the junction kept 5 bases outside the gene matches. CDR3 DNA sequence: TGCGCCAGCAGCTCCGGGGGGTCGTACCAAGAGACCCAGTACTTC. This sequence encodes CASSSGGSYQETQYF.

The sample holds one count of this clonotype. This may be a read error: a much more frequent sequence differs by one nucleotide. The chain employs TRBV25-1 and TRBJ2-7; D gene ambiguous. V was pared by 5 bases and J by 1 base, with 6 bases between. The V gene's germline CDR1 is MGHDK and CDR2 SYGVNS. The CDR3 length is 12 residues. CDR3 DNA sequence: TGTGCCAGCAGTTGTGCGTCCTACGAGCAGTACTTC. It translates to CASSCASYEQYF.

This clonotype occurred a few times. The chain links TRBV4-1 to TRBJ2-2; TRBD1 agrees at 7 bases. Germline trimming cut 4 bases from V and 7 bases from J; bases unmatched to any gene: 6. The CDR3 length is 14 residues. Germline lookup yields CDR1 MGHRA and CDR2 YSYEKL. The CDR3: CASSLTHRGGELFF. CDR3 nucleotides: TGCGCCAGCAGCCTTACACACAGGGGCGGGGAGCTGTTTTTT.

A remark on this clonotype: This may stem from a read error, because a much larger clone lies one nucleotide away. This chain links TRBV20-1 with TRBJ2-5; D perhaps matches TRBD2 (5 bases). This CDR3 region has 12 residues. Germline CDR1 reads DFQATT; CDR2 reads SNEGSKA (reference sequence). Between the trimmed V and J ends, which lost 3 bases and 7 bases, there was a span of 12 bases. As DNA, the CDR3 is TGCAGTGCTAGTGGGAGTGAAGGGACCCAGTACTTC. This codes for CSASGSEGTQYF.

This clonotype showed up many times. CDR3 amino acids: CSARGWGEQYF. In nucleotides, the CDR3 is TGCAGTGCTAGAGGATGGGGCGAGCAGTACTTC. This chain uses TRBV20-1 with TRBJ2-7, with D unclear. Germline V gene data show CDR1 as DFQATT and CDR2 as SNEGSKA (reference sequence). The germline V and J ends were trimmed by 1 base and 6 bases, with 7 bases remaining between them. This CDR3 is 11 amino acids long.

This clonotype appeared many times. The rearrangement joins TRBV10-3 to TRBJ2-7; perhaps TRBD1 as D (6 bases). The CDR3 length is 12 residues. V shed 4 bases and J shed 4 bases, with 8 bases lying between them. CDR1 ENHRY and CDR2 SYGVKD come from the germline V gene. The CDR3 protein is CAISGTAYEQYF. CDR3 nucleotide sequence: TGTGCCATCAGTGGGACAGCTTACGAGCAGTACTTC.

The V and J genes are TRBV5-4 and TRBJ1-4; 9 nucleotides align to TRBD1. V dropped 0 bases and J dropped 8; count of bases not matched to a gene: 5. The CDR3 sequence is 15 residues long. Germline-derived CDR1 and CDR2 are SGHNT and YYREEE (reference sequence). The CDR3 bases are TGTGCCAGCAGCTTGGGGGGACAGGGAAACGAAAAACTGTTTTTT. It encodes CASSLGGQGNEKLFF.

In this sample, this clonotype turned up many times. The chain is built from TRBV12-3 or TRBV12-4 and TRBJ1-1; a possible D gene is TRBD1 (5 bases). Between the trimmed V and J ends, which lost 7 bases and 1 base, there was a span of 13 bases. This CDR3 has 14 amino acids. DNA of the CDR3: TGTGCCAGCACTCTGCAAACAGGGAACACTGAAGCTTTCTTT. It codes for CASTLQTGNTEAFF.

This clonotype was observed many times. This chain links TRBV5-1 with TRBJ2-2, with 8 bases fitting TRBD2. V shed 4 bases and J 1 base; nucleotides not matched to a gene: 3. The CDR3 runs to 15 residues. Per the germline V gene, CDR1 is SGHRS and CDR2 is YFSETQ. The CDR3 loop is CASSTSGGNTGELFF. CDR3 DNA: TGCGCCAGCAGCACCAGCGGGGGGAACACCGGGGAGCTGTTTTTT.

This clonotype is medium-sized in the sample. The chain employs TRBV20-1 and TRBJ2-7, with 9 bases fitting TRBD2. CDR1 is DFQATT and CDR2 is SNEGSKA in the germline V gene (reference sequence). J was trimmed by 3 bases and V by 6 bases; bases with no gene match: 3. CDR3 size: 12 residues. The CDR3 nucleotides are TGCAGTGCACGTAGCGGGAGCTACGAGCAGTACTTC. Residues: CSARSGSYEQYF.